These 5 T cell receptor beta chains were all obtained from the same sample, sequenced in a study of blood T cell repertoires in COVID-19. Produced via immunoSEQ multiplex PCR; TCRdb's table is partial and in-frame only. This repertoire shows a few hundred thousand clones, roughly nine tenths found once; its top ten account for about 18%. The sequenced sample consisted of PBMCs or T cells enriched from blood (not recorded which). The receptors stem from a woman aged 25 to 39 who had recovered from COVID-19.

The CDR3 spells CASRDRALAKNIQYF. In nucleotides, the CDR3 is TGTGCCAGCCGTGACAGGGCCCTAGCCAAAAACATTCAGTACTTC. V is TRBV11-3 and J is TRBJ2-4; 7 bases fit TRBD1. Per the germline V gene, CDR1 is SGHNT and CDR2 is YENEEA. The CDR3 is 15 amino acids. V lost 8 bases and J lost 0; bases outside the gene matches: 7.

V and J are TRBV11-2 and TRBJ1-1; D not certain. Looked up from germline, CDR1 is SGHAT and CDR2 is FQNNGV. The CDR3 runs 14 residues. V was trimmed by 1 base and J by 3 bases, leaving 9 bases between them. As DNA, the CDR3 is TGTGCCAGCAGCTTAGGTGGAGAGGACACTGAAGCTTTCTTT. It yields the protein CASSLGGEDTEAFF.

This clone was recorded only once. V usage is TRBV28 and J usage is TRBJ2-1, with D possibly being TRBD1 (6 bases). The CDR3 has 13 residues. Trimming pared 7 bases from V and 14 bases from J, leaving 21 bases between. Germline CDR1 MDHEN, CDR2 SYDVKM. CDR3 amino acids: CASTSQGRKWEFF. The CDR3 DNA follows: TGTGCCAGCACTTCACAGGGCAGGAAATGGGAGTTCTTC.

In regard to this clone: One end of the junction is discordant with germline, which a read error may explain. The chain recombines TRBV7-7 with TRBJ2-1; 10 bases line up with TRBD2. Germline loops: CDR1 SSHAT, CDR2 FNYEAQ (reference sequence). This CDR3 is 19 amino acids long. The CDR3 DNA sequence: TGTGCTAGCAGCTTACCCGCCTCTCCTAGCGGGAGCTCCTACAATGAGCAGTTCTTC. Protein sequence: CASSLPASPSGSSYNEQFF.

The V and J genes are TRBV4-2 and TRBJ2-1; tentatively, D is TRBD2 (6 bases). The CDR3 has 16 amino acids. Trimming pared 4 bases from V and 1 base from J, leaving 14 bases between. From germline, CDR1 is LGHNA and CDR2 YNFKEQ. The DNA for the CDR3 is TGTGCCAGCAGCCCCCGACTAGAATTTTCCTACAATGAGCAGTTCTTC. Translation: CASSPRLEFSYNEQFF.